Detailed here is one T cell receptor beta chain. In the authors' workflow: Estimated nucleated cell counts came from reference gene primer amplification. The protocol was immunoSEQ multiplex PCR, while the TCRdb copy is restricted to in-frame clones and leaves out a portion. D and trimming were read from the DNA, whereas the V and J calls and clone size are those reported in that table. This table holds some 320,000 clones, over 75% found once. The data were taken from a study of blood T cell repertoires in COVID-19. Study summary: Sample material is recorded as cDNA or gDNA derived from T cells, B-cell-depleted T cells, or PBMCs.

Germline lookup yields CDR1 GTSNPN and CDR2 SVGIG (reference sequence). V lost 3 bases and J 3 bases, leaving 15 bases between the germline ends. CDR3 size: 14 residues. The chain recombines TRBV30 with TRBJ2-7, with a tentative D call TRBD1 (6 bases). The TCR originated in a woman between 50 and 59 years old who had recovered from COVID-19. The sequenced sample consisted of peripheral blood. CDR3 nucleotide sequence: TGTGCCTGGAGCTCGGACAGATTCTTCTACGAGCAGTACTTC. Translated, it gives CAWSSDRFFYEQYF.